What follows is one TCR beta chain and its context. Its specificity is unknown. This table comes from immunoSEQ multiplex PCR, and its TCRdb copy is limited to in-frame clones, with some not included. The sample lists approximately 41,000 clones; roughly nine tenths were seen once. V lost 0 bases and J lost 4, with 13 bases in between. This CDR3 is 16 amino acids long. Looked up from germline, CDR1 is LGHNA and CDR2 is YNFKEQ. These data belong to a study of OX40 agonist ivuxolimab in advanced cancers. About the research overall: Every patient in dose escalation had hepatocellular carcinoma, melanoma, renal cell or head and neck cancer. General observations from the study: Low normalized clonal expansion also occurred in some nonresponding patients. At doses 0.1 to 3.0 mg/kg, CD4+ and CD8+ clones expanded.

The source material was CD4+ or CD8+ T cells sorted from blood, sampled in a trial of the OX40 agonist ivuxolimab. The V and J genes are TRBV4-2 and TRBJ1-5, with D uncertain. This TCR was recovered from an adult with an advanced solid tumor such as melanoma, head and neck, liver or kidney cancer. The CDR3 nucleotides are TGTGCCAGCAGCCAAGATTGGTCCCCGGCAAATCAGCCCCAGCATTTT. It encodes CASSQDWSPANQPQHF.